The 30 T cell receptor beta chains presented below share a single source sample, sequenced in a study of T cells in Graves' hyperthyroidism and ophthalmopathy. Amplification of TCR beta CDR3 regions was performed using RNA transcripts as template. The HTBI primer set was used in a first-round RT-PCR of the TCR CDR3. TCRdb reprocessed the multiplex PCR reads with MiXCR, giving one entry per CDR3 protein. Among roughly 740,000 distinct CDR3 sequences listed, about 15% were seen once. The sample was blood. All receptors come from a man aged 18 to 35 with Graves' hyperthyroidism.

The chain has TRBV2 and TRBJ2-3, with 7 bases lining up with TRBD2. Germline V gives CDR1 SNHLY, CDR2 FYNNEI. Trimming removed 6 bases from V and 5 bases from J; junction bases left unmatched: 8. The CDR3 runs 14 residues. The CDR3 sequence is CASRGRIAGDTQYF. Here the CDR3 DNA reads TGTGCCAGCAGGGGACGGATAGCGGGAGATACGCAGTATTTT.

In its sample, this clonotype was seen many times. The chain employs TRBV5-1 and TRBJ2-7; 10 nucleotides align to TRBD1. J was trimmed by 3 bases and V by 4 bases; bases with no gene match: 4. CDR1 and CDR2 (germline): SGHRS, YFSETQ. The CDR3 runs to 14 residues. CDR3 in DNA: TGCGCCAGCAGCGGAAGGACAGGGGGCTACGAGCAGTACTTC. Its translation is CASSGRTGGYEQYF.

Comment on this clonotype: This may be a read error: a much more frequent sequence differs by one nucleotide. The chain combines TRBV11-2 with TRBJ2-1; no clear D. Germline V CDR1 and CDR2: SGHAT, FQNNGV. CDR3 length: 13 residues. The CDR3, as DNA: TGTGCCAGCAGCCCCCTCGGTTACAATGGGCAGTTCTTC. Residues: CASSPLGYNGQFF.

This clonotype was seen a few times. The gene calls are TRBV7-2 and TRBJ2-2, with 8 bases aligning to TRBD1. Germline CDR1 and CDR2: SGHTA and FQGNSA. V trimming: 1 base; J trimming: 4 bases; junction bases outside the gene matches: 5. The CDR3 spans 16 residues. CDR3 sequence reads: CASSLVGTGVTGELFF. CDR3 bases: TGTGCCAGCAGCTTAGTAGGGACAGGAGTCACCGGGGAGCTGTTTTTT.

Regarding this clonotype: A much larger clone lies a single base off, so this may be a read error. CDR3: CASLIWTRLNTEAFF. In DNA form, the CDR3 reads TGTGCCAGCTTGATTTGGACGCGGCTAAACACTGAAGCTTTCTTT. The J gene is TRBJ1-1, the V gene TRBV6-1; no definite D call. Trimming took off 8 bases at V and 2 bases at J, with 18 bases between the two ends. Germline V gene lookup returns CDR1 MNHNS and CDR2 SASEGT. This CDR3 is built from 15 residues.

In its sample, this clonotype was seen many times. V and J are TRBV20-1 and TRBJ1-5; D is unclear. The CDR3 is 15 residues long. Trimming took 1 base from V and 0 from J, leaving 10 bases between them. The germline V gene encodes CDR1 DFQATT and CDR2 SNEGSKA (reference sequence). The CDR3 DNA follows: TGCAGTGCTAGAGCCTCACCGTATAGCAATCAGCCCCAGCATTTT. It encodes CSARASPYSNQPQHF.

The chain is built from TRBV5-1 and TRBJ2-1, with a tentative D call TRBD2 (5 bases). The germline V gene encodes CDR1 SGHRS and CDR2 YFSETQ. V lost 5 bases and J 9 bases, leaving 15 bases between the germline ends. The CDR3 consists of 13 residues. The CDR3 reads CASSINLRGEQFF. The DNA for the CDR3 is TGCGCCAGCAGTATAAACTTACGGGGTGAGCAGTTCTTC.

This clonotype was counted only a few times. The chain has TRBV29-1 and TRBJ2-1; TRBD2 aligns across 12 bases. Germline CDR1 and CDR2: SQVTM and ANQGSEA. CDR3 size: 14 residues. Trimming at V came to 7 bases and at J to 2 bases, leaving 3 bases not matched to a gene. DNA for the CDR3: TGCAGCGCCGGACTAGCGGGAACCTACAATGAGCAGTTCTTC. Protein product: CSAGLAGTYNEQFF.

The CDR3 DNA sequence: TGCGCCAGCAGCCAGGACAGGGCACATCAGCCCCAGCATTTT. It yields the protein CASSQDRAHQPQHF. The rearrangement joins TRBV5-1 to TRBJ1-5; the match to TRBD1 covers 8 bases. This CDR3 is built from 14 residues. Germline CDR1 is SGHRS and CDR2 is YFSETQ. The V and J ends lost 4 bases and 5 bases, in that order; junction bases with no gene match: 5.

This clonotype was detected only a few times. CDR3 sequence (DNA): TGCGCCAGCAGCCAGTCTAGCGGGACCTACACAGATACGCAGTATTTT. As protein: CASSQSSGTYTDTQYF. This chain uses TRBV4-1 with TRBJ2-3, with 9 bases aligning to TRBD2. Germline CDR1 and CDR2: MGHRA and YSYEKL. CDR3 length: 16 amino acids. J lost 2 bases, V lost 3 bases, and 6 bases had no gene match.

The table lists this clonotype with many counts. V and J are TRBV28 and TRBJ2-1; D is ambiguous. The CDR3 extends over 15 amino acids. Trimming took off 3 bases at V and 0 bases at J, with 9 bases between the two ends. Germline CDR1 and CDR2: MDHEN and SYDVKM. CDR3 amino acids: CASSLSLNSYNEQFF. The CDR3 DNA reads TGTGCCAGCAGTTTGTCTCTAAACTCCTACAATGAGCAGTTCTTC.

CDR3 sequence (DNA): TGCGCCAGCAGCTTGGGCGGGGCGAATACCTACGAGCAGTACTTC. Protein product: CASSLGGANTYEQYF. The chain is built from TRBV5-1 and TRBJ2-7; a weak D match, TRBD2 (6 bases). CDR3 length: 15 amino acids. The germline gives CDR1 SGHRS, CDR2 YFSETQ. The ends were cut back, 0 bases at V and 2 bases at J, with 12 bases in the middle.

This clonotype was picked up a small number of times. The chain carries TRBV7-9 and TRBJ2-5, with a weak D call TRBD1 (5 bases). Trimming cost V 2 bases and J 2 bases, with 9 bases left between them. This CDR3 spans 14 amino acids. Germline CDR1 and CDR2: SEHNR and FQNEAQ (reference sequence). CDR3 amino acids: CASSLRTMQETQYF. The CDR3 coding sequence is TGTGCCAGCAGCTTAAGGACAATGCAAGAGACCCAGTACTTC.

In this sample, this clonotype turned up many times. This rearrangement joins TRBV20-1 to TRBJ2-5; 9 bases fit TRBD2. Germline V gene sequence: CDR1 DFQATT, CDR2 SNEGSKA (reference sequence). The CDR3 spans 14 residues. The V gene end was trimmed by 5 bases and the J gene end by 5 bases; junction bases not matched to a gene: 9. The CDR3 bases are TGCAGTGCTCACACAGCGGGAGGCAGGGAGACCCAGTACTTC. Translation gives CSAHTAGGRETQYF.

This clonotype was counted at least ten times. V and J are TRBV7-3 and TRBJ2-3; D ambiguous. This CDR3 region has 17 residues. In germline, CDR1 is SGHTA, CDR2 FQGTGA. Between the trimmed V and J ends, which lost 2 bases and 0 bases, there was a span of 15 bases. DNA for the CDR3: TGTGCCAGCAGCTTACCGAGGAGTCCCGGTAGCACAGATACGCAGTATTTT. The encoded protein is CASSLPRSPGSTDTQYF.

This clonotype occurred many times. This chain links TRBV6-5 with TRBJ2-5; possibly TRBD1 or TRBD2 for D (5 bases each). With 2 bases removed from V and 5 bases from J, the gap between germline ends came to 12 bases. Germline V gene data show CDR1 as MNHEY and CDR2 as SVGAGI. The CDR3 extends over 14 amino acids. The CDR3 coding sequence is TGTGCCAGCAGTTACGGAGGCAGGGTGGAGACCCAGTACTTC. Its translation is CASSYGGRVETQYF.

This clonotype was counted only a few times. The gene calls are TRBV20-1 and TRBJ2-3; 16 bases map to TRBD2. This CDR3 region has 14 residues. Per germline, CDR1 DFQATT and CDR2 SNEGSKA (reference sequence). This CDR3 is CSPGTSGGADTQYF. The DNA for the CDR3 is TGCAGCCCCGGGACTAGCGGGGGGGCGGATACGCAGTATTTT.

The chain is built from TRBV7-9 and TRBJ2-1, with a possible D match to TRBD2 (5 bases). Germline values: CDR1 SEHNR, CDR2 FQNEAQ (reference sequence). CDR3 size: 11 residues. V was shortened by 7 bases and J by 9 bases, with 10 bases between the two germline ends. CDR3 nucleotides: TGTGCCAGCACCCGGGGATTTGAGCAGTTCTTC. This encodes CASTRGFEQFF.

This clonotype was seen at least ten times. The rearrangement links TRBV30 to TRBJ1-4; 7 positions match TRBD1. This CDR3 is built from 15 residues. Losses at the gene ends were 4 bases for V and 7 bases for J; bases not matched to a gene: 12. Germline CDR1 GTSNPN, CDR2 SVGIG (reference sequence). CDR3 nucleotides: TGTGCCTGGACCGATAGACAGGGCGGGAGTGAAAAACTGTTTTTT. Translated: CAWTDRQGGSEKLFF.

This clonotype was seen at least ten times. The chain links TRBV20-1 to TRBJ2-7; D is undetermined. Trimming left V 0 bases short and J 3 bases short, with 12 bases between. Germline V gene data show CDR1 as DFQATT and CDR2 as SNEGSKA (reference sequence). The CDR3 has 14 residues. The CDR3 reads CSARDFGSSYEQYF. The CDR3, as DNA: TGCAGTGCTAGAGATTTTGGCAGCAGCTACGAGCAGTACTTC.

The chain is built from TRBV5-1 and TRBJ1-2, with 8 bases matching TRBD1. This CDR3 has 13 amino acids. Looked up from germline, CDR1 is SGHRS and CDR2 is YFSETQ. Unmatched junction bases numbered 6, after V lost 7 bases and J lost 4 bases. The CDR3 DNA reads as TGCGCCAGCTCGGGACAGGCGGGCTATGGCTACACCTTC. Protein sequence: CASSGQAGYGYTF.

This clonotype showed up many times. This chain connects TRBV7-9 to TRBJ2-1; tentatively, D is TRBD1 or TRBD2 (5 bases each). The V end lost 4 bases, the J end lost 7 bases, and 20 bases lay between the germline ends. The germline CDR1 and CDR2 sequences are SEHNR and FQNEAQ (reference sequence). This CDR3 contains 16 residues. The CDR3 protein is CASSSDWGPEANEQFF. CDR3 DNA: TGTGCCAGCAGCTCGGACTGGGGCCCGGAGGCAAATGAGCAGTTCTTC.

The chain uses TRBV30 and TRBJ1-4; D not resolved. There are 16 residues in the CDR3. Germline V gene data show CDR1 as GTSNPN and CDR2 as SVGIG (reference sequence). V gave up 2 bases and J gave up 2 bases, with 15 bases separating them. The DNA of the CDR3 is TGTGCCTGGAGTCCCGGGGTGGTCCCGACTAATGAAAAACTGTTTTTT. Translation: CAWSPGVVPTNEKLFF.

There are many counts of this clonotype. The chain recombines TRBV18 with TRBJ1-1, with D uncertain. Trimming left V 6 bases short and J 0 bases short, with 11 bases between. The CDR3 runs 14 residues. Germline V gene data show CDR1 as KGHSH and CDR2 as LQKENI. The CDR3 here is CASSPGRLNTEAFF. CDR3 nucleotide sequence: TGTGCCAGCTCCCCAGGACGGTTGAACACTGAAGCTTTCTTT.

At least ten counts were recorded for this clonotype. The genes are TRBV24-1 and TRBJ1-5; D unresolved. This CDR3 contains 14 residues. Trimming took off 10 bases at V and 2 bases at J, with 14 bases between the two ends. Germline values: CDR1 KGHDR, CDR2 SFDVKD. The CDR3 loop is CATESGEGNQPQHF. In DNA form, the CDR3 reads TGTGCCACTGAGTCCGGGGAGGGCAATCAGCCCCAGCATTTT.

The CDR3 protein is CASSSLQGSSYNEQFF. The CDR3 DNA follows: TGTGCCAGCAGCTCCCTACAGGGGAGCTCCTACAATGAGCAGTTCTTC. The chain couples TRBV11-3 to TRBJ2-1, with TRBD1 matching over 7 bases. Per germline, CDR1 SGHNT and CDR2 YENEEA. Germline trimming cut 4 bases from V and 0 bases from J; bases unmatched to any gene: 6. CDR3 length: 16 amino acids.

In its sample, this clonotype was seen a few times. The CDR3 loop reads CASNRQGFDGELFF. The CDR3 DNA follows: TGTGCCAGCAATCGACAGGGTTTTGACGGGGAGCTGTTTTTT. The chain couples TRBV12-3 or TRBV12-4 to TRBJ2-2; 7 nucleotides agree with TRBD1. The CDR3 totals 14 residues. Trimming took 7 bases from V and 7 from J; bases not matched to a gene: 9.

V usage is TRBV28 and J usage is TRBJ2-3, with 7 bases identical to TRBD2. The V gene's germline CDR1 is MDHEN and CDR2 SYDVKM. CDR3 length equals 14 residues. J was trimmed by 2 bases and V by 3 bases; bases with no gene match: 2. CDR3 residues: CASSFGGNTDTQYF. The CDR3 DNA sequence: TGTGCCAGCAGTTTCGGGGGGAACACAGATACGCAGTATTTT.

J is TRBJ2-5 and V is TRBV19; D remains ambiguous. Germline loops: CDR1 LNHDA, CDR2 SQIVND (reference sequence). The CDR3 totals 15 residues. V lost 1 base to trimming and J lost 2 bases, with 11 bases between them. CDR3: CASSIGPPPQETQYF. The CDR3 bases are TGTGCCAGTAGTATAGGCCCTCCCCCACAAGAGACCCAGTACTTC.

V gene TRBV28 combines with J gene TRBJ2-5; no definite D call. Trimming took 2 bases from V and 1 from J, leaving 5 bases between them. The CDR3 is 13 amino acids. Germline V gene sequence: CDR1 MDHEN, CDR2 SYDVKM. The CDR3 loop is CASSLPLQETQYF. CDR3 DNA sequence: TGTGCCAGCAGTTTACCCCTCCAAGAGACCCAGTACTTC.